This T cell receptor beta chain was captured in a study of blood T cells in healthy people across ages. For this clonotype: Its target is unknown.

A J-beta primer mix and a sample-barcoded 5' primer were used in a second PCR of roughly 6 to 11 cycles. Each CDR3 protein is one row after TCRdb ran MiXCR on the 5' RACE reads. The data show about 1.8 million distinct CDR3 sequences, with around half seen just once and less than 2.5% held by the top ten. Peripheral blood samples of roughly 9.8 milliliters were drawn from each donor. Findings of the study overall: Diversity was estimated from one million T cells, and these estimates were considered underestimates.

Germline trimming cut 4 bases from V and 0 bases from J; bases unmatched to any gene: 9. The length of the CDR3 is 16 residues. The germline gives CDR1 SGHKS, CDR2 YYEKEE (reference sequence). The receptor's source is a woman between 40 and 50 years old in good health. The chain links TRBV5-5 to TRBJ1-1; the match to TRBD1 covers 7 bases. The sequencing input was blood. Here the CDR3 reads CASSGGQGVMNTEAFF. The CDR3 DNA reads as TGTGCCAGCAGCGGGGGCCAGGGGGTCATGAACACTGAAGCTTTCTTT.